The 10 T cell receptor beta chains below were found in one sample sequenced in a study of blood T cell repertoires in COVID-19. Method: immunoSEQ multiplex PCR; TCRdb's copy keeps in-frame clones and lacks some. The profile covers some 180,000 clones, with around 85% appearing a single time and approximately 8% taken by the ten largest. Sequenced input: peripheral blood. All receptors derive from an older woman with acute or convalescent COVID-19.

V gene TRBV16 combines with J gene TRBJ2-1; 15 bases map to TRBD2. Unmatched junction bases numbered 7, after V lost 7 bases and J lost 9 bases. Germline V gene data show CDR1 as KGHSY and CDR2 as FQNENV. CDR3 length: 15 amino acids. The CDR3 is CASTLMGLAGGEQFF. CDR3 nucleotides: TGTGCCAGCACCCTTATGGGACTAGCGGGAGGTGAGCAGTTCTTC.

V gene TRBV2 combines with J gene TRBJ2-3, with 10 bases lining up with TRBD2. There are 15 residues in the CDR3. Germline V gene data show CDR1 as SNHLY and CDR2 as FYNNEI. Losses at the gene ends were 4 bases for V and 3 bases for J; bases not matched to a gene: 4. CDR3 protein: CASSVPSGRTDTQYF. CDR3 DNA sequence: TGTGCCAGCAGTGTTCCTAGCGGGAGAACAGATACGCAGTATTTT.

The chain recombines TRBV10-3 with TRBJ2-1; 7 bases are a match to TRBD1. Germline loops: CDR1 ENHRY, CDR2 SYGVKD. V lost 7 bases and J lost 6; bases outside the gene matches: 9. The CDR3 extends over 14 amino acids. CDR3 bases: TGTGCCATCACCCCGGGACAGACCCTCAATGAGCAGTTCTTC. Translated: CAITPGQTLNEQFF.

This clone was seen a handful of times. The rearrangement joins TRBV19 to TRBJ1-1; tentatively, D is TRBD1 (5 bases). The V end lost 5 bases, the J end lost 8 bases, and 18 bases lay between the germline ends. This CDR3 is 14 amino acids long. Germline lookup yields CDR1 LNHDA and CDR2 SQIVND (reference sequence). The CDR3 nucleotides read TGTGCCAGTAGTGCCAGGACACCACTCGCGGAAGCTTTCTTT. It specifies CASSARTPLAEAFF.

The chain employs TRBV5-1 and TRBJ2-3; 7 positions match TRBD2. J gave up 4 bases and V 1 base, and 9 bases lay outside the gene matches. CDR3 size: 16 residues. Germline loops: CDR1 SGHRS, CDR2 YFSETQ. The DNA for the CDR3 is TGCGCCAGCAGCTTGAGTCAGGGAGGGAGCGCAGATACGCAGTATTTT. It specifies CASSLSQGGSADTQYF.

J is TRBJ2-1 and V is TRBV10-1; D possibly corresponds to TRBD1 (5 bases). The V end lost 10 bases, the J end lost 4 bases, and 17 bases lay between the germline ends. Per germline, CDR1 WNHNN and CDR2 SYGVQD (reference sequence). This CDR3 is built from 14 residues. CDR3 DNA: TGCGCCACCGACGGACAAGGAGTTTACAATGAGCAGTTCTTC. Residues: CATDGQGVYNEQFF.

The CDR3 sequence: CASSPWTSGGLEQETQYF. CDR3 DNA: TGTGCCAGCAGTCCCTGGACTAGCGGGGGACTCGAACAAGAGACCCAGTACTTC. J is TRBJ2-5 and V is TRBV28; TRBD2 agrees at 13 bases. The CDR3 loop spans 18 amino acids. Germline values: CDR1 MDHEN, CDR2 SYDVKM. Trimming removed 5 bases from V and 2 bases from J; junction bases left unmatched: 11.

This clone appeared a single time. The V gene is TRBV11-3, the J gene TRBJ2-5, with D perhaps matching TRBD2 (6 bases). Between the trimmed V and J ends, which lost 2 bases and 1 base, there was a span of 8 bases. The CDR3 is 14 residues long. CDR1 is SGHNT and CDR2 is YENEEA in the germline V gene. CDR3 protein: CASSLRAGQETQYF. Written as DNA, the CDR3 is TGTGCCAGCAGCTTACGAGCGGGCCAAGAGACCCAGTACTTC.

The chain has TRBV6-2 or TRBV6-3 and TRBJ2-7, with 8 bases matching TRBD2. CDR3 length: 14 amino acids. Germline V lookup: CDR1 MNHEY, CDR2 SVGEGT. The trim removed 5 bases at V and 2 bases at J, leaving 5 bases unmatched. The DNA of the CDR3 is TGTGCCAGCAGTCGGGGGGGGATCCCCTACGAGCAGTACGTC. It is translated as CASSRGGIPYEQYV.

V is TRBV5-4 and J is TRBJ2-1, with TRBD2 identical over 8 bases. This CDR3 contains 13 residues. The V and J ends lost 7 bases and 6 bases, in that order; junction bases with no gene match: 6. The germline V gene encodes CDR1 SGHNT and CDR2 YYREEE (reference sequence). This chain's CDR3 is CASSGGRTNEQFF. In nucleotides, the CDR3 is TGTGCCAGCTCGGGCGGGAGGACCAATGAGCAGTTCTTC.